The 27 T cell receptor beta chains in this list originate from one sample, sequenced in a study of type 1 regulatory T cells. In TCRdb, the reads were re-called with MiXCR into one record per CDR3 protein. The sample carries over 55,000 distinct CDR3 sequences, around 63% recorded once. These receptors' antigens are unknown. Sequencing was performed on cultured T cells, either the whole culture or a sorted T cell fraction (not recorded which). The subset was: Tr1-enriched cell product generated in vitro against host alloantigens. All receptors come from a human donor in good health.

This rearrangement joins TRBV11-1 to TRBJ2-7; unclear D gene. Germline V gene data show CDR1 as SGHAT and CDR2 as FQDESV (reference sequence). The CDR3 totals 13 residues. Trimming left V 5 bases short and J 2 bases short, with 10 bases between. CDR3 amino acids: CASSLGPTYEQYF. The CDR3 region has the DNA TGTGCCAGCAGCCTCGGACCCACCTACGAGCAGTACTTC.

V usage is TRBV5-6 and J usage is TRBJ2-5; perhaps TRBD2 as D (6 bases). CDR1 SGHDT and CDR2 YYEEEE come from the germline V gene. V was clipped by 6 bases and J by 0 bases, with 18 bases between them. The CDR3 consists of 16 residues. The CDR3 sequence: CASNKGWGGDQETQYF. The CDR3 nucleotides are TGTGCCAGCAACAAGGGATGGGGCGGGGACCAAGAGACCCAGTACTTC.

V gene TRBV6-5 combines with J gene TRBJ1-2, with D perhaps TRBD1 (5 bases). Trimming cost V 6 bases and J 8 bases, with 19 bases left between them. The CDR3 sequence is 14 residues long. Germline lookup yields CDR1 MNHEY and CDR2 SVGAGI. The CDR3: CASRPAGENRGYTF. CDR3 coding DNA: TGTGCCAGCAGGCCGGCGGGGGAGAATCGGGGCTACACCTTC.

Only one count was recorded for this clonotype. This chain links TRBV7-2 with TRBJ2-2, with D perhaps TRBD2 (5 bases). CDR3 length: 13 amino acids. Trimming shortened V by 7 bases and J by 5 bases, and 11 bases separated the two germline ends. Germline-derived CDR1 and CDR2 are SGHTA and FQGNSA. The CDR3 here is CASTPRETGELFF. CDR3 DNA sequence: TGTGCCAGCACCCCGAGGGAGACCGGGGAGCTGTTTTTT.

This clonotype has a handful of counts. V gene TRBV12-3 or TRBV12-4 combines with J gene TRBJ2-7; 11 bases are a match to TRBD2. V dropped 1 base and J dropped 5; count of bases not matched to a gene: 10. The CDR3 has 17 residues. CDR3 amino acids: CASSLDRLAGTIHEQYF. CDR3 nucleotide sequence: TGTGCCAGCAGTTTAGACAGACTAGCGGGAACCATCCACGAGCAGTACTTC.

A word on this clonotype: The junction departs from the called germline gene at one end, perhaps through a read error. V usage is TRBV7-2 and J usage is TRBJ2-2, with D perhaps matching TRBD2 (6 bases). The length of the CDR3 is 17 residues. CDR1 is SGHTA, CDR2 FQGNSA, per germline. The CDR3 loop is CASSLALTVTNTGGLFF. In DNA, the CDR3 is TGTGCCAGCAGCTTAGCTCTAACCGTCACGAACACCGGGGGGCTGTTTTTT.

A few counts support this clonotype. The V and J genes are TRBV11-2 and TRBJ2-7; tentative D call: TRBD2 (5 bases). The germline CDR1 and CDR2 sequences are SGHAT and FQNNGV. This CDR3 is built from 16 residues. Trimming cost V 1 base and J 3 bases, with 16 bases left between them. The CDR3 spells CASSLGTGLVYYEQYF. The CDR3 DNA reads TGTGCCAGCAGCTTAGGGACGGGATTGGTCTACTACGAGCAGTACTTC. The full variable domain, rest sourced from reference TRBV11-2 and TRBJ2-7, is EAGVAQSPRYKIIEKRQSVAFWCNPISGHATLYWYQQILGQGPKLLIQFQNNGVVDDSQLPKDRFSAERLKGVDSTLKIQPAKLEDSAVYLCASSLGTGLVYYEQYFGPGTRLTVT.

V usage is TRBV7-2 and J usage is TRBJ1-1; a weak D match, TRBD1 (5 bases). The CDR3 loop spans 18 amino acids. Germline V gives CDR1 SGHTA, CDR2 FQGNSA. V was clipped by 1 base and J by 6 bases, with 24 bases between them. The CDR3 nucleotides are TGTGCCAGCAGCTTAGGGTTAAGTGGGGCGCTATTAAAATCTGAAGCTTTCTTT. This codes for CASSLGLSGALLKSEAFF.

The rearrangement joins TRBV6-1 to TRBJ2-2, with unresolved D. CDR3 length: 14 residues. Germline V gene data show CDR1 as MNHNS and CDR2 as SASEGT. The V end lost 4 bases, the J end lost 5 bases, and 11 bases lay between the germline ends. CDR3 protein: CASSAPVWTGELFF. The CDR3 DNA sequence: TGTGCCAGCAGTGCTCCCGTCTGGACCGGGGAGCTGTTTTTT.

Of note for this clonotype: Relative to the germline gene, one junction end is altered; a read error may explain this. CDR3: CAGSLEDLPNYEQYF. CDR3 in DNA: TGCGCCGGCAGCTTGGAAGACCTCCCGAACTACGAGCAGTACTTC. The chain joins TRBV5-1 to TRBJ2-7; no clear D. The CDR3 covers 15 residues. Germline V lookup: CDR1 SGHRS, CDR2 YFSETQ.

This clonotype was seen once. In DNA form, the CDR3 reads TGCAGTGCAACCCGGGACAGGGGCTACGAGCAGTACTTC. This gives the protein CSATRDRGYEQYF. The J gene is TRBJ2-7, the V gene TRBV20-1, with 10 bases matching TRBD1. The junction had 5 bases not matched to a gene; V was cut back by 6 bases and J by 3 bases. This CDR3 region has 13 residues. Germline V CDR1 and CDR2: DFQATT, SNEGSKA (reference sequence).

The chain has TRBV7-2 and TRBJ2-3; D is ambiguous. Trimming stripped 5 bases from V and 5 bases from J, with 8 bases between. CDR1 SGHTA and CDR2 FQGNSA come from the germline V gene. The CDR3 length is 12 residues. CDR3: CASSVLKDTQYF. CDR3 in DNA: TGTGCCAGCAGCGTATTGAAAGATACGCAGTATTTT.

The V gene is TRBV27, the J gene TRBJ2-1, with 14 bases fitting TRBD2. V was clipped by 4 bases and J by 13 bases; unmatched bases: 6. The CDR3 length is 14 residues. The germline gives CDR1 MNHEY, CDR2 SMNVEV (reference sequence). The DNA for the CDR3 is TGTGCCAGCAGTTCAGGACTAGCGGGAGGATCTCAGTTCTTC. Translated, it gives CASSSGLAGGSQFF.

V is TRBV9 and J is TRBJ2-1; D is perhaps TRBD2 (6 bases). The CDR3 is 13 amino acids. Trimming removed 0 bases at V and 9 bases at J, with 10 bases between. Germline V gene sequence: CDR1 SGDLS, CDR2 YYNGEE. In nucleotides, the CDR3 is TGTGCCAGCAGCGTAGTAGTGGAGGGTGAGCAGTTCTTC. Its translation: CASSVVVEGEQFF.

Sample share makes this clonotype medium-sized. The chain joins TRBV5-1 to TRBJ2-5; D remains unclear. Germline loops: CDR1 SGHRS, CDR2 YFSETQ. V was shortened by 6 bases and J by 2 bases, with 17 bases between the two germline ends. The CDR3 has 15 amino acids. CDR3 nucleotides: TGCGCCAGCAAGGTGGGCGGAAAACAACAAGAGACCCAGTACTTC. Amino acids: CASKVGGKQQETQYF.

The chain recombines TRBV9 with TRBJ2-7; D might be TRBD1 (5 bases). V lost 0 bases and J 3 bases, leaving 13 bases between the germline ends. Germline V lookup: CDR1 SGDLS, CDR2 YYNGEE. This CDR3 is built from 15 residues. The CDR3 loop is CASSVDAAGLYEQYF. For the CDR3, the DNA is TGTGCCAGCAGCGTAGACGCCGCAGGGCTCTACGAGCAGTACTTC. The full variable domain, its missing parts supplied by reference TRBV9 and TRBJ2-7, is DSGVTQTPKHLITATGQRVTLRCSPRSGDLSVYWYQQSLDQGLQFLIQYYNGEERAKGNILERFSAQQFPDLHSELNLSSLELGDSALYFCASSVDAAGLYEQYFGPGTRLTVT.

This clonotype occurred a few times. This rearrangement joins TRBV5-1 to TRBJ2-1; D might be TRBD2 (5 bases). The V end was cut by 4 bases, the J end by 4 bases, with 15 bases between. The germline gives CDR1 SGHRS, CDR2 YFSETQ. This CDR3 comprises 15 residues. CDR3 DNA: TGCGCCAGCAGCCTGGACGGACTGGGATACAATGAGCAGTTCTTC. Amino acid sequence: CASSLDGLGYNEQFF.

This clonotype was detected only a few times. Here the CDR3 reads CSATRDRNQPQHF. For the CDR3, the DNA is TGCAGTGCTACCAGGGACCGGAATCAGCCCCAGCATTTT. V usage is TRBV20-1 and J usage is TRBJ1-5, with D possibly TRBD1 on 5 matching bases. CDR3 size: 13 residues. Deletions cut 4 bases from V and 4 bases from J, with 11 bases between. The germline gives CDR1 DFQATT, CDR2 SNEGSKA (reference sequence).

The chain combines TRBV7-9 with TRBJ1-2; D remains unclear. Germline assignment: CDR1 SEHNR and CDR2 FQNEAQ (reference sequence). Trimming took off 3 bases at V and 6 bases at J, with 8 bases between the two ends. This CDR3 is built from 12 residues. CDR3 DNA: TGTGCCAGCAGCTTCGAAGGAAATGGCTACACCTTC. It translates to CASSFEGNGYTF.

The rearrangement joins TRBV7-9 to TRBJ2-1; TRBD2 matches 11 bases. The ends lost 5 bases at V and 5 bases at J; junction bases unmatched: 5. CDR1 is SEHNR, CDR2 FQNEAQ, per germline (reference sequence). The CDR3 spans 15 residues. CDR3 nucleotide sequence: TGTGCCAGCAGCGTTAGCGGGAGGGCCCACAATGAGCAGTTCTTC. This translates into CASSVSGRAHNEQFF.

Here the CDR3 reads CASSFRLAGGLNEQFF. CDR3 bases: TGTGCCAGCAGTTTCCGACTAGCGGGAGGGCTCAATGAGCAGTTCTTC. This chain uses TRBV27 with TRBJ2-1; 14 bases fit TRBD2. This CDR3 has 16 residues. CDR1 MNHEY and CDR2 SMNVEV come from the germline V gene (reference sequence). Trimming took 3 bases from V and 6 from J; bases not matched to a gene: 4.

This clonotype was observed a few times. The J gene is TRBJ2-7, the V gene TRBV4-1, with D perhaps TRBD2 (5 bases). Per germline, CDR1 MGHRA and CDR2 YSYEKL. V lost 2 bases and J 3 bases, leaving 11 bases between the germline ends. The CDR3 is 14 amino acids. CDR3 in DNA: TGCGCCAGCAGCCAAAGGGCTAGCAACTACGAGCAGTACTTC. Translating it yields CASSQRASNYEQYF.

As for this clonotype: This may stem from a read error, because a much larger clone lies one nucleotide away. The CDR3 coding sequence is TGTGCCAGCAGCCCTGGGGAGAAGGCTTTCTTT. Its translation: CASSPGEKAFF. The chain joins TRBV6-5 to TRBJ1-1; D unresolved. V was trimmed by 6 bases and J by 11 bases, leaving 13 bases between them. CDR1 and CDR2 from the germline V gene are MNHEY and SVGAGI. CDR3 length equals 11 residues.

The V gene is TRBV9, the J gene TRBJ2-7, with 7 bases lining up with TRBD1. The CDR3 spans 14 residues. The ends lost 0 bases at V and 3 bases at J; junction bases unmatched: 3. Germline values: CDR1 SGDLS, CDR2 YYNGEE. The CDR3 spells CASSVGDSDYEQYF. The CDR3 nucleotides are TGTGCCAGCAGCGTAGGGGACAGTGACTACGAGCAGTACTTC.

This chain uses TRBV27 with TRBJ2-5; D may be TRBD1 or TRBD2 (6 bases each). V lost 1 base, J lost 0 bases, and 9 bases lay in between. The CDR3 sequence is 15 residues long. Germline loops: CDR1 MNHEY, CDR2 SMNVEV (reference sequence). The DNA for the CDR3 is TGTGCCAGCAGTTTATGGGGGGCAAACCAAGAGACCCAGTACTTC. Its protein product is CASSLWGANQETQYF.

This rearrangement joins TRBV24-1 to TRBJ2-1, with TRBD1 matching over 8 bases. Germline V gene sequence: CDR1 KGHDR, CDR2 SFDVKD. The trim removed 2 bases at V and 8 bases at J, leaving 10 bases unmatched. The CDR3 is 16 amino acids. CDR3 amino acids: CATSDWTGPQRDEQFF. In nucleotides, the CDR3 is TGTGCCACCAGTGATTGGACAGGGCCCCAACGAGATGAGCAGTTCTTC.

The genes are TRBV28 and TRBJ2-2, with TRBD2 identical over 11 bases. Losses at the gene ends were 5 bases for V and 7 bases for J; bases not matched to a gene: 6. Germline values: CDR1 MDHEN, CDR2 SYDVKM. The CDR3 extends over 15 amino acids. The CDR3, as DNA: TGTGCCAGCAGTGCCGCCGGGACTAGCGGCGGGGAGCTGTTTTTT. Amino acid sequence: CASSAAGTSGGELFF.